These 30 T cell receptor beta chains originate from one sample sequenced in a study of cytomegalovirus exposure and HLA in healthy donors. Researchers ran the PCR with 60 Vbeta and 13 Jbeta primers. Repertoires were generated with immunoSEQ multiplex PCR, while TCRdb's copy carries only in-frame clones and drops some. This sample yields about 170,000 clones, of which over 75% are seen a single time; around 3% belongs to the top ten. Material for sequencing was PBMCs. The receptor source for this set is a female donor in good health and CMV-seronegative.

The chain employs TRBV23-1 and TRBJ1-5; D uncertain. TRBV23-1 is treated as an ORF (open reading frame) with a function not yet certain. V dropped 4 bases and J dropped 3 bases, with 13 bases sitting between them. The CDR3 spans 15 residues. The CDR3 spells CASSLLGSLNQPQHF. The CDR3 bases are TGCGCCAGCAGTCTACTAGGGTCACTCAATCAGCCCCAGCATTTT.

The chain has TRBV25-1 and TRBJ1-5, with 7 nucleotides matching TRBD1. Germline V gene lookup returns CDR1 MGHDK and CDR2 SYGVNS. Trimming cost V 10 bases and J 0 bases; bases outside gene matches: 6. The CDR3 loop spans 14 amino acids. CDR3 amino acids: CAILQGCSNQPQHF. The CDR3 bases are TGTGCCATCCTACAGGGGTGTAGCAATCAGCCCCAGCATTTT.

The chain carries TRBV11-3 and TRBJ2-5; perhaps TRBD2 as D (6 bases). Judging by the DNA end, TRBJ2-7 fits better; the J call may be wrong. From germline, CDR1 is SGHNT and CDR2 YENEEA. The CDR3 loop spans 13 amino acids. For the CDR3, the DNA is TGTGCCAGCAGCCCCCGGGGGTCCCACGAGCAGTACTTC. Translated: CASSPRGSHEQYF.

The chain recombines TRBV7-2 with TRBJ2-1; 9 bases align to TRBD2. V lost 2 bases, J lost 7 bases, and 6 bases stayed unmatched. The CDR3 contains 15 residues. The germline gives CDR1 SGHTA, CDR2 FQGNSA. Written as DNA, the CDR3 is TGTGCCAGCAGCTTATCCCTAGCGGGAAGAAATGAGCAGTTCTTC. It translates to CASSLSLAGRNEQFF.

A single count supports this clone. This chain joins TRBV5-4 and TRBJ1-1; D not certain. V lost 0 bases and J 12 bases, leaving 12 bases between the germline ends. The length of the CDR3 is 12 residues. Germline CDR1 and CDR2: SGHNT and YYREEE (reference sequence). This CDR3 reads CASSLAREESFF. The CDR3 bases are TGTGCCAGCAGCTTGGCGAGAGAGGAATCTTTCTTT.

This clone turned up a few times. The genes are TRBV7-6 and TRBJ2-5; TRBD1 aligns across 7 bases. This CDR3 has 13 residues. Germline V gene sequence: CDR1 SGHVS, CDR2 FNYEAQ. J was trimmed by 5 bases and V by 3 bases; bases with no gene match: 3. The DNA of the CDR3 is TGTGCCAGCAGCTTCGACAGGGTTGAGACCCAGTACTTC. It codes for CASSFDRVETQYF. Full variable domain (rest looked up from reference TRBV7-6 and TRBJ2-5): GAGVSQSPRYKVTKRGQDVALRCDPISGHVSLYWYRQALGQGPEFLTYFNYEAQQDKSGLPNDRFSAERPEGSISTLTIQRTEQRDSAMYRCASSFDRVETQYFGPGTRLLVL.

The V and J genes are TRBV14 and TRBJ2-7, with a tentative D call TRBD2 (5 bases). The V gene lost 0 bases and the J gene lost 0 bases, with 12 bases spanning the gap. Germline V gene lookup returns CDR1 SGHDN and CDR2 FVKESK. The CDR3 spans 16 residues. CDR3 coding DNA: TGTGCCAGCAGCCAAGATAGGTCTGGACTCTCCTACGAGCAGTACTTC. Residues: CASSQDRSGLSYEQYF.

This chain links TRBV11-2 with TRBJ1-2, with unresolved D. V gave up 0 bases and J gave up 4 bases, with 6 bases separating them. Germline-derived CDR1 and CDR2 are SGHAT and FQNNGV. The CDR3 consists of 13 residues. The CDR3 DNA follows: TGTGCCAGCAGCTTAGATCCCGGCTATGGCTACACCTTC. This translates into CASSLDPGYGYTF.

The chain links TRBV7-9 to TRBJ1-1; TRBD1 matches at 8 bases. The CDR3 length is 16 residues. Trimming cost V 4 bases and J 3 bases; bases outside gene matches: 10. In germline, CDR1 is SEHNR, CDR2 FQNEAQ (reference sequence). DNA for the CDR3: TGTGCCAGCAGCTCGCAAGGGACAGGCGTATACACTGAAGCTTTCTTT. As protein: CASSSQGTGVYTEAFF.

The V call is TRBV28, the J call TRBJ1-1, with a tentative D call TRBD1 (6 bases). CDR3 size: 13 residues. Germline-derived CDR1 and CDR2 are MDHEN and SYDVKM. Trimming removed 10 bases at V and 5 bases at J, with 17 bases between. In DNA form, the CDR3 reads TGTGCCATTCTGACAGGAGGAGAAACTGAAGCTTTCTTT. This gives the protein CAILTGGETEAFF.

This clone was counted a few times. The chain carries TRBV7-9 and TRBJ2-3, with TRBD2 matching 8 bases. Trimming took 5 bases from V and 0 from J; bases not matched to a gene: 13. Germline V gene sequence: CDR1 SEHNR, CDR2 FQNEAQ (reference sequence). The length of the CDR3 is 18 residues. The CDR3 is CASSPSFSGAASTDTQYF. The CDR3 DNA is TGTGCCAGCAGCCCCTCTTTTAGCGGGGCTGCTAGCACAGATACGCAGTATTTT.

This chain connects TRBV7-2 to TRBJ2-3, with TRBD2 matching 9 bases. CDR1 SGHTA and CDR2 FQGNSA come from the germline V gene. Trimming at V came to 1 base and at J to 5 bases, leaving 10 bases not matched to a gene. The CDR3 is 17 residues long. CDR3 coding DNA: TGTGCCAGCAGCTTAGTGGGTAGCGGGAGTGGGGGAGATACGCAGTATTTT. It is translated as CASSLVGSGSGGDTQYF.

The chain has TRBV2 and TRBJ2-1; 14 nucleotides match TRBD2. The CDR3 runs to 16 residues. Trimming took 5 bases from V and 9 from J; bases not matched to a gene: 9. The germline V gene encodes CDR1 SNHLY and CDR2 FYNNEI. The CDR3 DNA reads TGTGCCAGCAGTTCCCCGGGACTAGCGGGGGCGGGTGAGCAGTTCTTC. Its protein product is CASSSPGLAGAGEQFF.

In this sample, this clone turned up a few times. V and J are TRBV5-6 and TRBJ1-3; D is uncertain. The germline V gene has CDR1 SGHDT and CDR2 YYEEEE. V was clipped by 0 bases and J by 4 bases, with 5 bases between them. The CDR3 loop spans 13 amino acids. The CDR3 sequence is CASSLGGGNTIYF. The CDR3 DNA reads TGTGCCAGCAGCTTGGGAGGGGGAAACACCATATATTTT.

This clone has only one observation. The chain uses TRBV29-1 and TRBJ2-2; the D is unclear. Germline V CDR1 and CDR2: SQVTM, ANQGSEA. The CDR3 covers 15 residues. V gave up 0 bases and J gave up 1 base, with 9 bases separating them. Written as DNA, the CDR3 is TGCAGCGTTGAAGAATCCCCCAGGAACACCGGGGAGCTGTTTTTT. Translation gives CSVEESPRNTGELFF.

CDR3 in amino acids: CASSRDRGSNTEAFF. The CDR3, as DNA: TGTGCCAGCAGTAGGGACAGGGGATCGAACACTGAAGCTTTCTTT. V and J are TRBV2 and TRBJ1-1, with 10 bases fitting TRBD1. Germline V gene lookup returns CDR1 SNHLY and CDR2 FYNNEI. V lost 5 bases, J lost 1 base, and 4 bases stayed unmatched. This CDR3 is built from 15 residues.

CDR3 in DNA: TGTGCCAGCAGCTCCGGACCAGGACTCCCGTACAATGAGCAGTTCTTC. It translates to CASSSGPGLPYNEQFF. The genes are TRBV7-3 and TRBJ2-1; perhaps TRBD2 as D (5 bases). This CDR3 region has 16 residues. The germline V and J ends were trimmed by 4 bases and 4 bases, with 17 bases remaining between them. Germline values: CDR1 SGHTA, CDR2 FQGTGA.

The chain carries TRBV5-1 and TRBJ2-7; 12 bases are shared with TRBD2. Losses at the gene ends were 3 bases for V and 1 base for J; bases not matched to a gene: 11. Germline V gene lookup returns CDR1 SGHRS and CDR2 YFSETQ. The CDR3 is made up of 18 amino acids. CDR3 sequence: CASSSFTSGGLQSYEQYF. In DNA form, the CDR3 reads TGCGCCAGCAGCTCCTTTACTAGCGGGGGGCTGCAATCCTACGAGCAGTACTTC.

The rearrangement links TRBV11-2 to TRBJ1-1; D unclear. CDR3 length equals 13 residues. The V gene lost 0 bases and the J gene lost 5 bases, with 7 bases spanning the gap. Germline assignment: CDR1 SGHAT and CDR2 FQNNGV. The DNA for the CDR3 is TGTGCCAGCAGCTTAGAAAGGAGAACTGAAGCTTTCTTT. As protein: CASSLERRTEAFF.

This CDR3 reads CASSQESRSRTSGYGYTF. CDR3 coding DNA: TGCGCCAGCAGCCAAGAAAGTAGGTCTCGGACAAGTGGCTATGGCTACACCTTC. V gene TRBV4-1 combines with J gene TRBJ1-2, with a possible D match to TRBD1 (5 bases). The CDR3 spans 18 residues. Trimming cost V 0 bases and J 4 bases, with 21 bases left between them. Looked up from germline, CDR1 is MGHRA and CDR2 is YSYEKL.

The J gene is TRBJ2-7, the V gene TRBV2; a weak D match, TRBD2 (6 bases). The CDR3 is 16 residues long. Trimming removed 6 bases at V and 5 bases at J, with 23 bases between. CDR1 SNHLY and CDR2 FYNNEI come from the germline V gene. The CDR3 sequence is CASRIPGLRAEDEQYF. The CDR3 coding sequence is TGTGCCAGCAGGATTCCGGGACTCAGGGCTGAGGACGAGCAGTACTTC.

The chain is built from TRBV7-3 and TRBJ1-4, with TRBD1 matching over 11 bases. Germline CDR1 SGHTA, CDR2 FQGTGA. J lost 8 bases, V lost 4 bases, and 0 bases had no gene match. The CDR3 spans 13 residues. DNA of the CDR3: TGTGCCAGCAGCTGGACAGGGGGCGAAAAACTGTTTTTT. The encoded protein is CASSWTGGEKLFF.

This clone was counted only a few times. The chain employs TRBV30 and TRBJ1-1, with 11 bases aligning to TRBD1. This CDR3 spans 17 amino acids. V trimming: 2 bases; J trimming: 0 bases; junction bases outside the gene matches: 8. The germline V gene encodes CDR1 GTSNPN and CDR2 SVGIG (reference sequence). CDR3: CAWSPGQGVSMNTEAFF. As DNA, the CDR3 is TGTGCCTGGAGTCCGGGACAGGGGGTTTCCATGAACACTGAAGCTTTCTTT.

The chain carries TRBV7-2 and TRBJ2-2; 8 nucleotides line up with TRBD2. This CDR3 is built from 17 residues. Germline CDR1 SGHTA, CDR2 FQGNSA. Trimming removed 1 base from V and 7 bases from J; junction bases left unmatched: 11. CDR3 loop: CASSLVRVAGFIGELFF. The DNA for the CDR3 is TGTGCCAGCAGCTTAGTTAGGGTAGCGGGATTCATCGGGGAGCTGTTTTTT.

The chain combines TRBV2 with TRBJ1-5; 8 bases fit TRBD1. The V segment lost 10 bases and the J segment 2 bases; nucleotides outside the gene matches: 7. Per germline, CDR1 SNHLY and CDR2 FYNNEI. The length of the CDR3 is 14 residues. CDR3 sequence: CATRQGFGNQPQHF. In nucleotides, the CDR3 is TGTGCCACCAGACAGGGGTTCGGCAATCAGCCCCAGCATTTT.

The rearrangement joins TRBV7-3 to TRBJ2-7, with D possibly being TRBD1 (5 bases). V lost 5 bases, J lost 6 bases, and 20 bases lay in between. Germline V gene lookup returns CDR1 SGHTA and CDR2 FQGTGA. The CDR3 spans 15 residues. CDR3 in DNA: TGTGCCAGCAGCCCCCTTGCCCAGGGAAATTCCGAGCAGTACTTC. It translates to CASSPLAQGNSEQYF.

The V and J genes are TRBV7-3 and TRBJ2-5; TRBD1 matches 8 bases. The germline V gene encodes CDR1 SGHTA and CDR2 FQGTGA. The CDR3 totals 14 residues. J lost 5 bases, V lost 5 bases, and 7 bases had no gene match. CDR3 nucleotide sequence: TGTGCCAGCAGCCTAGACAGGGGCTGGGAGACCCAGTACTTC. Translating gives CASSLDRGWETQYF.

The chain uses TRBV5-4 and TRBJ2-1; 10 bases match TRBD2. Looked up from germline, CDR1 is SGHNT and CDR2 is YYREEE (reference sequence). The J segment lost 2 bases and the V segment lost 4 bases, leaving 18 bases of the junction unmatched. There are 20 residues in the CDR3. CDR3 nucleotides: TGTGCCAGCAGCCCCGGACGGGCTAGCGGGAGTGAGAGACCCTACAATGAGCAGTTCTTC. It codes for CASSPGRASGSERPYNEQFF.

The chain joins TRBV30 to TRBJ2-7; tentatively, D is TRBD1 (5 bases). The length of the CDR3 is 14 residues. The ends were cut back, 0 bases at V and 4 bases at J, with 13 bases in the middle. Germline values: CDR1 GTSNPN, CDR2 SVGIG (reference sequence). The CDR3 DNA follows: TGTGCCTGGAGTGTTTCGTCAGGGTGGTACGAGCAGTACTTC. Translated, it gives CAWSVSSGWYEQYF.

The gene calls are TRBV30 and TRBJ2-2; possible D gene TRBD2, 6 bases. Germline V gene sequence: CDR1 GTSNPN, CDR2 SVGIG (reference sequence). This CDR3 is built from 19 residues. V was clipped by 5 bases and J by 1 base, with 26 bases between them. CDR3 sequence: CAWVPGQPSASVNTGELFF. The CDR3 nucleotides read TGTGCCTGGGTACCCGGGCAGCCGAGCGCTAGCGTGAACACCGGGGAGCTGTTTTTT.